The clone carrying this TCR beta chain was seen only a few times. A much larger clone is a single base away; this may be a read error. The data belong to a study of metastatic and nonmetastatic thyroid tumors. Background on the study: Comparative analysis of repertoires was undertaken across blood and tumor or nodule tissue obtained from malignant and benign thyroid patients.

TCRdb re-called the PCR reads through MiXCR. The sample lists approximately 17,000 clones; approximately 28% were seen once. From germline, CDR1 is SQVTM and CDR2 ANQGSEA. CDR3 length: 11 amino acids. V was trimmed by 7 bases and J by 4 bases, leaving 10 bases between them. Until they underwent thyroid surgery, no patient had received any treatment. The sample was tumor tissue. The sequence came from a female donor with papillary thyroid cancer or a benign thyroid nodule (not recorded which). Some clones in this sample may be carry-over from other donors' samples. This sequence joins TRBV29-1 and TRBJ1-1; D ambiguous. CDR3 residues: CSAEKVTEAFF. In DNA, the CDR3 is TGCAGCGCTGAGAAAGTCACTGAAGCTTTCTTT.